Sequencing of this T cell receptor beta chain was carried out in a study of Graves' ophthalmopathy and Graves' hyperthyroidism. Study-level points and caveats: Most expanded clonotypes from thyroid (those above 0.001 frequency) were also found in blood. Ophthalmopathy and stable hyperthyroidism were discriminated by a 13-signature model, with 85% to 90% sensitivity and about 84% specificity.

RNA transcripts were the template, and TCR beta CDR3 regions were amplified from them. The first round was an RT-PCR with HTBI primers, and the second round was a multiplex PCR. TCRdb processed the multiplex PCR reads anew with MiXCR; each CDR3 protein has one entry. Of almost 750,000 distinct CDR3 sequences in the sample, roughly two fifths were seen once. Uncontrolled infections, pregnancy, lactation or other autoimmune diseases led to patient exclusion. It was on clinical symptoms, serum thyroxine, TRAb, thyroid ultrasound and orbital computed tomography that diagnosis relied. On this clonotype: The antigen is unknown.

The sequencing input was peripheral blood. The clonotype originates from an adult man with Graves' ophthalmopathy.

CDR3 sequence reads: CASSQDEGRIGYTF. DNA of the CDR3: TGTGCCAGCAGCCAAGATGAGGGGCGGATAGGCTACACCTTC. The rearrangement links TRBV3-1 to TRBJ1-2; a possible D gene is TRBD1 (5 bases). V was pared by 0 bases and J by 8 bases, with 13 bases between. The CDR3 spans 14 residues. CDR1 is LGHDT, CDR2 YNNKEL, per germline (reference sequence).